This T cell receptor beta chain was captured by sequencing in a study of cytomegalovirus exposure and HLA in healthy donors. This CDR3 is built from 16 residues. Germline V lookup: CDR1 KGHSH, CDR2 LQKENI. V was pared by 4 bases and J by 1 base, with 9 bases of the junction left unmatched. Both 60 Vbeta primers and 13 Jbeta primers went into the PCR. Measured with immunoSEQ multiplex PCR; TCRdb has only the in-frame clones, and not every one. This table has approximately 140,000 clones, 79% appearing once. Sequenced material: PBMCs. J is TRBJ1-1 and V is TRBV18, with 7 bases identical to TRBD1. The TCR was taken from a middle-aged man in good health and CMV-seropositive. CDR3 bases: TGTGCCAGCTCACAAATCGGCGGACAGGCGAACACTGAAGCTTTCTTT. Translated: CASSQIGGQANTEAFF.